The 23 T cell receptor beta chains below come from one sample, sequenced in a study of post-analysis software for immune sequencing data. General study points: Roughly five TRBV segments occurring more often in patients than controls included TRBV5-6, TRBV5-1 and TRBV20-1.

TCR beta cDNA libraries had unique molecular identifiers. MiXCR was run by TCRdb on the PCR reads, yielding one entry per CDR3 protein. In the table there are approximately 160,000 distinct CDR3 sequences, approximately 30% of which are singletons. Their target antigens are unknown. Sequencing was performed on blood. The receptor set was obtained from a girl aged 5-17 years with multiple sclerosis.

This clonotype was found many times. In nucleotides, the CDR3 is TGCAGCGTTCGTAGGGAGCCGGGAGTCGGGCAGTACTTC. Translating gives CSVRREPGVGQYF. V usage is TRBV29-1 and J usage is TRBJ2-7, with D tentatively TRBD2 (6 bases). This CDR3 is built from 13 residues. V lost 5 bases, J lost 9 bases, and 20 bases lay in between. Germline CDR1 and CDR2: SQVTM and ANQGSEA.

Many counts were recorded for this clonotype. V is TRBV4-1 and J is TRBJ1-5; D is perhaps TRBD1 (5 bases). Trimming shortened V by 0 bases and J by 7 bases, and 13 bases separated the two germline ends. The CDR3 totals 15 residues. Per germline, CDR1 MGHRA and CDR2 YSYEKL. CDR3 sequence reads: CASSQEDSPWQPQHF. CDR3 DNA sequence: TGCGCCAGCAGCCAAGAAGACAGCCCATGGCAGCCCCAGCATTTT.

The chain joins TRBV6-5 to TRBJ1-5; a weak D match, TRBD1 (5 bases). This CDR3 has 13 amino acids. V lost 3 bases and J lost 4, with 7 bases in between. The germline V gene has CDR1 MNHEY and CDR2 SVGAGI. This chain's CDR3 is CASSYRQNQPQHF. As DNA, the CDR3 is TGTGCCAGCAGTTATCGACAGAATCAGCCCCAGCATTTT.

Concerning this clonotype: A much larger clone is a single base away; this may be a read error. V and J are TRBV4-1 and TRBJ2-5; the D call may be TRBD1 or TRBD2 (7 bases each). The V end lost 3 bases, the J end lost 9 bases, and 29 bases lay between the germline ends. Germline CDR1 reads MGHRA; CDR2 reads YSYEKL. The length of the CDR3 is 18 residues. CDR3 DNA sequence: TGCGCCAGCAGCCAGGGGGGGGACAGCCACGCGGGTGGTGAGTCCCAGTACTTC. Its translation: CASSQGGDSHAGGESQYF.

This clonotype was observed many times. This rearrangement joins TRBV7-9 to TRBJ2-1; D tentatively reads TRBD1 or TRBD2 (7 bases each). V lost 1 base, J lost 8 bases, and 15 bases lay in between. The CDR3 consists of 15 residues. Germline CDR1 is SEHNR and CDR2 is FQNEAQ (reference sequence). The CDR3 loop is CASSLGSQGGDEQFF. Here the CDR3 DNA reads TGTGCCAGCAGCTTAGGATCTCAGGGGGGGGATGAGCAGTTCTTC. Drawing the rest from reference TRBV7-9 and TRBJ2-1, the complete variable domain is DTGVSQNPRHKITKRGQNVTFRCDPISEHNRLYWYRQTLGQGPEFLTYFQNEAQLEKSRLLSDRFSAERPKGSFSTLEIQRTEQGDSAMYLCASSLGSQGGDEQFFGPGTRLTVL.

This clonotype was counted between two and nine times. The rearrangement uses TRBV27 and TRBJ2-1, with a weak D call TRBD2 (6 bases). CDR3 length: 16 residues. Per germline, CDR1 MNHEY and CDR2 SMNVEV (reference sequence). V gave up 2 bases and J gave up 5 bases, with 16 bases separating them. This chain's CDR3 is CASSLAGLTPNNEQFF. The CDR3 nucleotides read TGTGCCAGCAGTTTAGCGGGGCTTACCCCCAACAATGAGCAGTTCTTC.

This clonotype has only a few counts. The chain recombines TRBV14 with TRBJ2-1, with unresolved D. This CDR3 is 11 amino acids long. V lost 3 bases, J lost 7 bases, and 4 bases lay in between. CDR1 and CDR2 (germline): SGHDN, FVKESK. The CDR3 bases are TGTGCCAGCAGCCAGAGTAATGAGCAGTTCTTC. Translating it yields CASSQSNEQFF.

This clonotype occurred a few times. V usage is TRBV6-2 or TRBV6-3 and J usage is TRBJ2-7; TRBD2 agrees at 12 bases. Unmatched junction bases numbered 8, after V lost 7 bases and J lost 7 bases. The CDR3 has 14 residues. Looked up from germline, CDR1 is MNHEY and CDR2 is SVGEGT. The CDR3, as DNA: TGTGCCAGCAAGTCTGGACTAGCGGGACATGAGCAGTACTTC. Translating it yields CASKSGLAGHEQYF.

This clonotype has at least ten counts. This CDR3 is CASSLGDYEQYF. The CDR3 coding sequence is TGTGCCAGCAGTTTGGGGGACTACGAGCAGTACTTC. This chain links TRBV28 with TRBJ2-7; either TRBD1 or TRBD2 may supply D (5 bases each). CDR1 and CDR2 (germline): MDHEN, SYDVKM. The CDR3 runs to 12 residues. Trimming stripped 3 bases from V and 3 bases from J, with 6 bases between.

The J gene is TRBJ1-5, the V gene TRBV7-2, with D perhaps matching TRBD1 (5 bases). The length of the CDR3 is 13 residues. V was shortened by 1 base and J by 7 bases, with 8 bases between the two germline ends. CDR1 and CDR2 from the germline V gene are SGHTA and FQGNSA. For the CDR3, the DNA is TGTGCCAGCAGCTTAGTCAGGGACCAGCCCCAGCATTTT. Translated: CASSLVRDQPQHF.

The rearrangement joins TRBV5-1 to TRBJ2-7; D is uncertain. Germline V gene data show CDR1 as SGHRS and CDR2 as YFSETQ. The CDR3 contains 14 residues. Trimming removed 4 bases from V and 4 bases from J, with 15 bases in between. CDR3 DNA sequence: TGCGCCAGCAGCCTGCTCGAGACCGGATACGAGCAGTACTTC. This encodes CASSLLETGYEQYF. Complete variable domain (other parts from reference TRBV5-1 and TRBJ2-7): KAGVTQTPRYLIKTRGQQVTLSCSPISGHRSVSWYQQTPGQGLQFLFEYFSETQRNKGNFPGRFSGRQFSNSRSEMNVSTLELGDSALYLCASSLLETGYEQYFGPGTRLTVT.

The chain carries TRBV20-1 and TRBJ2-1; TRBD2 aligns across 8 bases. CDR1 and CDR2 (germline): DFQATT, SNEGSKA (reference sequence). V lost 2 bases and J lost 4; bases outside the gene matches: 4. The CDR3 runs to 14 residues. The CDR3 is CSARSIAGYNEQFF. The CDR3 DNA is TGCAGTGCTAGATCAATAGCGGGGTACAATGAGCAGTTCTTC.

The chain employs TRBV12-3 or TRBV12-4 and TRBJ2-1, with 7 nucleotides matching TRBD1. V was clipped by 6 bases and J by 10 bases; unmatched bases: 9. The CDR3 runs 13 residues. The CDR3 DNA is TGTGCCAGCAGCTTGAGGGACAGAAACGAGCAGTTCTTC. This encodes CASSLRDRNEQFF.

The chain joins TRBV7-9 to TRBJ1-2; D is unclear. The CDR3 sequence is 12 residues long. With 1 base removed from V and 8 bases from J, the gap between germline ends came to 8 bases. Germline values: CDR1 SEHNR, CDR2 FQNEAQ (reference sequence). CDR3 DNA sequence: TGTGCCAGCAGCTTAGATAATGGCGGCTACACCTTC. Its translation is CASSLDNGGYTF.

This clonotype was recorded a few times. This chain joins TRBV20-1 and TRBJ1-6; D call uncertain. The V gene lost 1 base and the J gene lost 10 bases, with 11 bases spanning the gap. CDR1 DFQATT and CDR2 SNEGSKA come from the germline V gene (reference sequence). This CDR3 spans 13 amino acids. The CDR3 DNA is TGCAGTGCTAGAGTCCCAGGAGGATCACCCCTCCACTTT. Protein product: CSARVPGGSPLHF.

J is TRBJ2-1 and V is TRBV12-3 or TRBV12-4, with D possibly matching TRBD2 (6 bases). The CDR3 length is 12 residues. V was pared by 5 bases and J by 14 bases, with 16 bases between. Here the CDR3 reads CASSPGAAAEFF. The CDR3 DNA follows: TGTGCCAGCAGTCCGGGAGCAGCTGCGGAGTTCTTC.

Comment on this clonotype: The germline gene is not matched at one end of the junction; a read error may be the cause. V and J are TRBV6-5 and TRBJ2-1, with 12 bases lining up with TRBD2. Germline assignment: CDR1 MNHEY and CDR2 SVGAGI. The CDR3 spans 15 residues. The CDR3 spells CAGSPGLAGRYEQFF. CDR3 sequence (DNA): TGTGCCGGCAGTCCCGGACTAGCGGGAAGGTATGAGCAGTTCTTC.

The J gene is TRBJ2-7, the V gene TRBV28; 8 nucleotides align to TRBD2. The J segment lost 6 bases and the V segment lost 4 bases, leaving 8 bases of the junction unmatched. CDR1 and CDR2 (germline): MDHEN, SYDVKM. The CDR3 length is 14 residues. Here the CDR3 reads CASSSPGGVGEQYF. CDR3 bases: TGTGCCAGCAGTTCCCCGGGGGGGGTCGGCGAGCAGTACTTC.

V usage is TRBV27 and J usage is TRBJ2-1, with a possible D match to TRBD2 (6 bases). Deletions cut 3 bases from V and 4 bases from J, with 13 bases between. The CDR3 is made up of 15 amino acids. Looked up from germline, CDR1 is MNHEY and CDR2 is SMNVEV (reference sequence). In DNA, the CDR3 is TGTGCCAGCAGTTTCGATAGCGGAGGTTACAATGAGCAGTTCTTC. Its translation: CASSFDSGGYNEQFF.

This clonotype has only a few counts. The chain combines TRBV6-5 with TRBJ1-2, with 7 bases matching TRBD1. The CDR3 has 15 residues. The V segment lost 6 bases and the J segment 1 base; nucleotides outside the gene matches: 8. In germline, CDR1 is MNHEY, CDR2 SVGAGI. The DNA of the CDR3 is TGTGCCAGCAGCATGGGACAGCTGCTTAACTATGGCTACACCTTC. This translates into CASSMGQLLNYGYTF.

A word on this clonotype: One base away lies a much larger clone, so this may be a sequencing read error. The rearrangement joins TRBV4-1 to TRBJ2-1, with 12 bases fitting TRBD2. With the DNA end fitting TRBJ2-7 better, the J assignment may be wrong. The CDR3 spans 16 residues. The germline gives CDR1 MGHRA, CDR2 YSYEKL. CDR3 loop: CASSQRLAGALNEQYF. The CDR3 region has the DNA TGCGCCAGCAGCCAAAGACTAGCGGGAGCTCTCAATGAGCAGTACTTC.

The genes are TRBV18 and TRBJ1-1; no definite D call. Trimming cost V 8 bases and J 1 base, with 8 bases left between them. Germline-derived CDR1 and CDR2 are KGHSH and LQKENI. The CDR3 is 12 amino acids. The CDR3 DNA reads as TGTGCCAGCCTCGTAGCGAACACTGAAGCTTTCTTT. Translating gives CASLVANTEAFF.

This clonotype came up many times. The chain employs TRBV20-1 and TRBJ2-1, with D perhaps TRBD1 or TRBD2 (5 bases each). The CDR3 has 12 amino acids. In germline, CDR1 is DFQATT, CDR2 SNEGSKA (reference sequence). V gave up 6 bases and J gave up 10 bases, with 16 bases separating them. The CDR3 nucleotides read TGCAGTGCGGATGAGGGGTCGAGGGAGCAGTTCTTC. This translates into CSADEGSREQFF.